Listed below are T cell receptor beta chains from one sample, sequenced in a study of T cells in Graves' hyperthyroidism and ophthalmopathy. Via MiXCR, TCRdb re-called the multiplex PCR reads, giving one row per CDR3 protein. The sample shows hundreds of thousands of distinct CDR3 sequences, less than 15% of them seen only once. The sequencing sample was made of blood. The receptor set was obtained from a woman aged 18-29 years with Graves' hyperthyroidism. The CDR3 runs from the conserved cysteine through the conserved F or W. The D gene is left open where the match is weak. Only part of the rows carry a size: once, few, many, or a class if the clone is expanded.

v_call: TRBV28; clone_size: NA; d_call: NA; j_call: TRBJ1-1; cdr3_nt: TGTGCCAGCAACGACGGGACCGCCGCCGAAGCTTTCTTT; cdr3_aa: CASNDGTAAEAFF
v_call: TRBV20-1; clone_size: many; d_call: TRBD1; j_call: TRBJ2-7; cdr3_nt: TGCAGTGCCGAAGGGACAGAGCCCTACGAGCAGTACTTC; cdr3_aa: CSAEGTEPYEQYF
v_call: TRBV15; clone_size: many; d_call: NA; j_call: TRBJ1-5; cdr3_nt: TGTGCCACCAGCAGAGATCGGGGCAGGGGTTATCAGCCCCAGCATTTT; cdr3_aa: CATSRDRGRGYQPQHF
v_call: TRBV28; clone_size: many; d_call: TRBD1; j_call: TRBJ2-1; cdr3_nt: TGTGCCAGCAGTTCCCCTCTCCGGGACAGGGTTCATGAGCAGTTCTTC; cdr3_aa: CASSSPLRDRVHEQFF
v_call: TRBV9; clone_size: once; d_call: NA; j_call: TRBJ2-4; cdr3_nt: TGTACCAGCAGCGTAGGAACTTATGGGGGCGAAAGTCCAGGCATTCAGTACTTC; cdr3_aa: CTSSVGTYGGESPGIQYF
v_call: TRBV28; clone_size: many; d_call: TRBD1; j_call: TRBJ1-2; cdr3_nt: TGTGCCAGCACCTCCCGCATACTAACAGGGGATGAGTCCACCTTC; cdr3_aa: CASTSRILTGDESTF
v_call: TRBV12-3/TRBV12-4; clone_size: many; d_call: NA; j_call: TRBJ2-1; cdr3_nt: TGTGCCAGCAGTTTTATAGGGGGGGGGGGCTCCTACAATGAGCAGTTCTTC; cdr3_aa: CASSFIGGGGSYNEQFF
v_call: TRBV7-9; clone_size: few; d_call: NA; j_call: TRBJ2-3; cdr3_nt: TGTGCCAGCAGCTTAGGGATTAGCGGTAGCACAGATACGCAGTATTTT; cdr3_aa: CASSLGISGSTDTQYF
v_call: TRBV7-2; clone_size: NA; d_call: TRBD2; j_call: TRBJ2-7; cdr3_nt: TGTGCCAGCAGCTTGGGGCCGGGAGGCAGGGCCTACGAGCAGTACTTC; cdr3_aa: CASSLGPGGRAYEQYF
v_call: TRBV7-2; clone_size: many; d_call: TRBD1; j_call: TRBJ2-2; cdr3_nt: TGTGCCAGCAGCCCGGACAGGGGGCAGACCGGGGAGCTGTTTTTT; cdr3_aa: CASSPDRGQTGELFF
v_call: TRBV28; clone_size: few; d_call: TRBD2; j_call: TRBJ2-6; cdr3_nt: TGTGCAGCGGGGGGTGGGGCCAACGTCCTGACTTTC; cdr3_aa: CAAGGGANVLTF